This TCR beta chain was obtained from a study of blood T cell repertoires in COVID-19. Study in general: The United States, Italy and Spain provided the acute and convalescent COVID-19 samples. PBMCs, B-cell-depleted T cells, or T cells were the source of the cDNA or gDNA that made up the material.

In the authors' workflow: Quantification of nucleated cells was approximated via reference gene primer amplification. The repertoire was sequenced with immunoSEQ multiplex PCR; TCRdb's copy has only in-frame clones and lacks some. V and J calls and clone size follow that table, whereas D and trimming were derived from the DNA. The data show fewer than 150,000 clones, 85% to 90% seen once. Input material: peripheral blood. The clonotype comes from a human donor in a cohort sampled during active COVID-19.

The CDR3 is CASSLARRGTDTQYF. The CDR3 DNA is TGTGCCAGCAGCTTGGCCCGGCGGGGCACAGATACGCAGTATTTT. The chain employs TRBV5-8 and TRBJ2-3; D may be TRBD2 (5 bases). CDR3 size: 15 residues. Per the germline V gene, CDR1 is SGHTS and CDR2 is YDEGEE. The germline V and J ends were trimmed by 0 bases and 1 base, with 9 bases remaining between them.